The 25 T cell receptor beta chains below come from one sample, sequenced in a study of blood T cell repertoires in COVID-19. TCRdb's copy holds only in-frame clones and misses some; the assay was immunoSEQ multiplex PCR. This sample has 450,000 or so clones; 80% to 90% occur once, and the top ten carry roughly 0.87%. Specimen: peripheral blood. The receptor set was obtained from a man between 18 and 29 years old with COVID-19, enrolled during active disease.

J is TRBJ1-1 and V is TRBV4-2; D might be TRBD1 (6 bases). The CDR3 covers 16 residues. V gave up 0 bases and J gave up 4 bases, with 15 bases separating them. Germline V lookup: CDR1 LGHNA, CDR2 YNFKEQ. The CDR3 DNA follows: TGTGCCAGCAGCCAAGAGGGGGTTACAGGGAGCACTGAAGCTTTCTTT. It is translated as CASSQEGVTGSTEAFF.

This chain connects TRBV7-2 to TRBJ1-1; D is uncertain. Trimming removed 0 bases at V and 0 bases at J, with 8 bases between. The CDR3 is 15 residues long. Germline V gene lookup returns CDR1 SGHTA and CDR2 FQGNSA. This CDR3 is CASSLAQSMNTEAFF. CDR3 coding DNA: TGTGCCAGCAGCTTAGCGCAGTCCATGAACACTGAAGCTTTCTTT.

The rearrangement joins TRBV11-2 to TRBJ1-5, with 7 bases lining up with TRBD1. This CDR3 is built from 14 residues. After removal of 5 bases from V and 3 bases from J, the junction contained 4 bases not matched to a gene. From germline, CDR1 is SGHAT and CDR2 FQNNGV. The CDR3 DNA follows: TGTGCCAGCAGCCTCGACAGGGTCAATCAGCCCCAGCATTTT. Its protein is CASSLDRVNQPQHF.

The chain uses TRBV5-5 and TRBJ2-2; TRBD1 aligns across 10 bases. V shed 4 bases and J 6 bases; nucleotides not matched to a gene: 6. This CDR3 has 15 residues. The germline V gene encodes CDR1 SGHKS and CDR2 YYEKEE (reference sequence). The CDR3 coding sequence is TGTGCCAGCAGCCCCGGGACAGGGGAGGCCGGGGAGCTGTTTTTT. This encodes CASSPGTGEAGELFF.

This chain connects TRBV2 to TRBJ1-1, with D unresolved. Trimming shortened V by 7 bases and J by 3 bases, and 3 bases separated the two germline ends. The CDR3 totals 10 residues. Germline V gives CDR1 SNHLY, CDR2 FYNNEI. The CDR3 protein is CASIYTEAFF. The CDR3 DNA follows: TGTGCCAGCATCTACACTGAAGCTTTCTTT.

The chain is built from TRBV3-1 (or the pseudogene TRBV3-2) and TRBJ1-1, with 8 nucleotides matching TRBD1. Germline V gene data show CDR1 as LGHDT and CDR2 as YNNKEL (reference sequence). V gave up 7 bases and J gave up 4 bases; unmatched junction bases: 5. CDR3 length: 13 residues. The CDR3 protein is CASIRQGLTEAFF. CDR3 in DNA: TGTGCCAGCATCAGACAGGGGCTCACTGAAGCTTTCTTT.

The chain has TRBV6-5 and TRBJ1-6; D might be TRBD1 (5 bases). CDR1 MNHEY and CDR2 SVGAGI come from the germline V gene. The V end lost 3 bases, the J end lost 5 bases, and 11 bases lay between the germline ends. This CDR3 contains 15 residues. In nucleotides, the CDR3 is TGTGCCAGCAGTTATTCAGGGTTGGATAATTCACCCCTCCACTTT. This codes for CASSYSGLDNSPLHF.

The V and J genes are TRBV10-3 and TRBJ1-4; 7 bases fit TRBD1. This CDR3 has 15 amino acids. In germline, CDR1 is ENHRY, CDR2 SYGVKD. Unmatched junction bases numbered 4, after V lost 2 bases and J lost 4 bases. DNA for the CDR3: TGTGCCATCAGTGAGATGGGACAGAGTAATGAAAAACTGTTTTTT. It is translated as CAISEMGQSNEKLFF.

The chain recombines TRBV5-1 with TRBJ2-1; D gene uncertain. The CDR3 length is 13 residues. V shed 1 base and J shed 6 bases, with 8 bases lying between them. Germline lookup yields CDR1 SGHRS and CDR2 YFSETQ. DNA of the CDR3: TGCGCCAGCAGCTTGCGGTTTGGCAATGAGCAGTTCTTC. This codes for CASSLRFGNEQFF.

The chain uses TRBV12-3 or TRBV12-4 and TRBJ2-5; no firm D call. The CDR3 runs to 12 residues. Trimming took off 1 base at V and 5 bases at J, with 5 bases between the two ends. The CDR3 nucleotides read TGTGCCAGCAGTTTAGATGGCGAGACCCAGTACTTC. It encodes CASSLDGETQYF.

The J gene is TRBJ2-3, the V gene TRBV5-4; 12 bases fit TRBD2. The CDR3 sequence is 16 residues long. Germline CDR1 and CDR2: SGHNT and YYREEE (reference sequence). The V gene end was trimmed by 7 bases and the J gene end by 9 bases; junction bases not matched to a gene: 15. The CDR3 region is CASFPSGGLAGGTQYF. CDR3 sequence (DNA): TGTGCCAGCTTTCCGTCGGGGGGACTAGCGGGCGGCACGCAGTATTTT.

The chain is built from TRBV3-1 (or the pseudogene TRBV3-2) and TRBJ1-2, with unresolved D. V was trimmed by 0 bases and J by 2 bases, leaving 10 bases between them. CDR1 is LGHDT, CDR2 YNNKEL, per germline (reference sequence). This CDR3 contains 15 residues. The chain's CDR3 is CASSQDWRANYGYTF. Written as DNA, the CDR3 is TGTGCCAGCAGCCAAGATTGGAGGGCCAACTATGGCTACACCTTC.

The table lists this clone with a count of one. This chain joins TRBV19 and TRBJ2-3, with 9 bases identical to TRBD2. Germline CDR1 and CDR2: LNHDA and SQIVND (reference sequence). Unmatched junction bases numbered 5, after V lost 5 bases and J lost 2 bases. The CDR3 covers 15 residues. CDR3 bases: TGTGCCAGTAGTTCCCGGACTAGCGACACAGATACGCAGTATTTT. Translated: CASSSRTSDTDTQYF.

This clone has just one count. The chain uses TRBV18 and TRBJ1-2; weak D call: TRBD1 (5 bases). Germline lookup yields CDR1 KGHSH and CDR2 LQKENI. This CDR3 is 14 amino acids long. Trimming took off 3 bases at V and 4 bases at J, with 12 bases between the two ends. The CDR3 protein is CASSPGTASYGYTF. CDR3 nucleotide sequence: TGTGCCAGCTCACCCGGGACTGCTTCCTATGGCTACACCTTC.

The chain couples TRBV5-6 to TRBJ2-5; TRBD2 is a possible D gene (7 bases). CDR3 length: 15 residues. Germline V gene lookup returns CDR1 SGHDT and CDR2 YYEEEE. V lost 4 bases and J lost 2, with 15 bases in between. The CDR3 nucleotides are TGTGCCAGCAGCCCCTGGGGGGGCGCTCAAGAGACCCAGTACTTC. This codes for CASSPWGGAQETQYF.

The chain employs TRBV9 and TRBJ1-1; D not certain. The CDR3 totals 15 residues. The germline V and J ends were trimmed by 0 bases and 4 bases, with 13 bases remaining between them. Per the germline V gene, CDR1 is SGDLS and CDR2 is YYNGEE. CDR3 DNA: TGTGCCAGCAGCGTAGAATTGAGAGGTGGCACTGAAGCTTTCTTT. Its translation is CASSVELRGGTEAFF.

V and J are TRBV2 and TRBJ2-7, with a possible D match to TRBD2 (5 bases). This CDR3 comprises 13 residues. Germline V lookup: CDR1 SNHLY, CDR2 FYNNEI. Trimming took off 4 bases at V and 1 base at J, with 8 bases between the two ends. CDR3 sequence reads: CASSVERSYEQYF. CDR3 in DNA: TGTGCCAGCAGTGTTGAGCGGTCCTACGAGCAGTACTTC.

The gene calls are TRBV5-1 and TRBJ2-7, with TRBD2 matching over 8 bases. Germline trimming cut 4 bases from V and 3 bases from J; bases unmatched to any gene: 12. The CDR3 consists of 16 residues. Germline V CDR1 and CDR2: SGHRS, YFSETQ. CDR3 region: CASSPTPGGDNYEQYF. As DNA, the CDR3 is TGCGCCAGCAGCCCCACCCCGGGGGGGGACAACTACGAGCAGTACTTC. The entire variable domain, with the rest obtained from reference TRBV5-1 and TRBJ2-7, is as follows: KAGVTQTPRYLIKTRGQQVTLSCSPISGHRSVSWYQQTPGQGLQFLFEYFSETQRNKGNFPGRFSGRQFSNSRSEMNVSTLELGDSALYLCASSPTPGGDNYEQYFGPGTRLTVT.

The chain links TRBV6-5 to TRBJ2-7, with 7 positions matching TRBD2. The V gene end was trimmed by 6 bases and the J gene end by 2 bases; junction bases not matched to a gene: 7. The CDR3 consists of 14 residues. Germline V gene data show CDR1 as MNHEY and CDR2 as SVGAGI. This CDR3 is CASSREAGPYEQYF. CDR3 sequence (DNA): TGTGCCAGCAGCCGAGAAGCGGGGCCCTACGAGCAGTACTTC.

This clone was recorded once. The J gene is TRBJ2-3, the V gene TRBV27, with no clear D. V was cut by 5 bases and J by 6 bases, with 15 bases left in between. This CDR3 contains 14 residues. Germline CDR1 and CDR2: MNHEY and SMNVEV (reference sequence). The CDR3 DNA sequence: TGTGCCAGCAGTCAAACGAGGTATGGTGATACGCAGTATTTT. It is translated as CASSQTRYGDTQYF.

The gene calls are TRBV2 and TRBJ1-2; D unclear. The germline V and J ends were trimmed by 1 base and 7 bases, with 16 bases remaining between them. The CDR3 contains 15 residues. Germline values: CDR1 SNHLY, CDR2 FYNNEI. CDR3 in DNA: TGTGCCAGCAGTGAAGGTGAGGGATTTGGTACTGGCTACACCTTC. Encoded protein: CASSEGEGFGTGYTF.

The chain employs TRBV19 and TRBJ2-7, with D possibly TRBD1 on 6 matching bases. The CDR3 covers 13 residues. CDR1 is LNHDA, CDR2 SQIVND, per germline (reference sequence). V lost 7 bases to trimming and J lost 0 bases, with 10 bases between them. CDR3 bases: TGTGCCAGTACAGGGGAGAGCTCCTACGAGCAGTACTTC. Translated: CASTGESSYEQYF.

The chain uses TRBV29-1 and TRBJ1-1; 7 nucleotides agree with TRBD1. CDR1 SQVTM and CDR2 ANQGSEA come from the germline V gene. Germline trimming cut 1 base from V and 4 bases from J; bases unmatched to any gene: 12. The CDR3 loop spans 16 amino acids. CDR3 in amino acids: CSVEGIRTGGFTEAFF. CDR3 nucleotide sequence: TGCAGCGTTGAAGGGATTCGGACAGGCGGTTTCACTGAAGCTTTCTTT. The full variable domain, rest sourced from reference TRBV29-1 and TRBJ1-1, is SAVISQKPSRDICQRGTSLTIQCQVDSQVTMMFWYRQQPGQSLTLIATANQGSEATYESGFVIDKFPISRPNLTFSTLTVSNMSPEDSSIYLCSVEGIRTGGFTEAFFGQGTRLTVV.

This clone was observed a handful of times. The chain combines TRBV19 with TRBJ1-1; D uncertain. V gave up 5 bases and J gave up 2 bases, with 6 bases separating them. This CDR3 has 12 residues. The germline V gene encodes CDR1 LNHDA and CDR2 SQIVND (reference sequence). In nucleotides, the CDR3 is TGTGCCAGTAGTGAACTAAACACTGAAGCTTTCTTT. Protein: CASSELNTEAFF.

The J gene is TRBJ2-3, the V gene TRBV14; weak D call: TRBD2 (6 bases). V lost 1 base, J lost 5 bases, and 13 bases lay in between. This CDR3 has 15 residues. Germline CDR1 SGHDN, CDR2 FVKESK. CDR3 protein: CASSQVAGPGDTQYF. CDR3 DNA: TGTGCCAGCAGCCAAGTGGCGGGACCAGGAGATACGCAGTATTTT.